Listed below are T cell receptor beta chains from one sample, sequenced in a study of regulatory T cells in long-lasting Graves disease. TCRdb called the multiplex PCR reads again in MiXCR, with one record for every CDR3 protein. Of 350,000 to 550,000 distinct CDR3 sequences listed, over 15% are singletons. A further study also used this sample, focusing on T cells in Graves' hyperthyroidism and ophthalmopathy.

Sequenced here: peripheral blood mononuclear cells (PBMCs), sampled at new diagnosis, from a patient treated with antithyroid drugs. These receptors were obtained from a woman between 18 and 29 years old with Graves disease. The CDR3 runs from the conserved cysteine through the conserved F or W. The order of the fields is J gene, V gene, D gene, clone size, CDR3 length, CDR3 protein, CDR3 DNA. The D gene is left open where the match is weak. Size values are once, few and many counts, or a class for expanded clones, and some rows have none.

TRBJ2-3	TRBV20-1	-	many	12	CSARFMGDTQYF	TGCAGTGCTAGGTTCATGGGAGATACGCAGTATTTT
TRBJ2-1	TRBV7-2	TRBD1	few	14	CASRLGQGYNEQFF	TGTGCCAGCAGGCTCGGACAGGGATACAATGAGCAGTTCTTC
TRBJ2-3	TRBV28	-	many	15	CASRKGDVLTDTQYF	TGTGCCAGCAGGAAAGGGGACGTCCTCACAGATACGCAGTATTTT
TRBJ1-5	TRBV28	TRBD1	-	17	CASSLWGGQGINQPQHF	TGTGCCAGCAGTTTATGGGGGGGACAGGGTATCAATCAGCCCCAGCATTTT
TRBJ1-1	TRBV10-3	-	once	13	CAIKNREGTEAFF	TGTGCCATCAAAAACAGGGAGGGCACTGAAGCTTTCTTT
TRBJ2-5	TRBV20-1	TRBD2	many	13	CSARRGVRETQYF	TGCAGTGCTAGGCGGGGGGTTCGAGAGACCCAGTACTTC
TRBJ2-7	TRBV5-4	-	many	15	CASSLGLTLSEEQYF	TGTGCCAGCAGCTTGGGACTAACCCTTTCGGAAGAGCAGTACTTC
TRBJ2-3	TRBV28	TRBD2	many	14	CASGGSGRTDTQYF	TGTGCCAGCGGCGGGAGTGGTCGCACAGATACGCAGTATTTT
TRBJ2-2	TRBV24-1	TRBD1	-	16	CATSDFSGGFTGELFF	TGTGCCACCAGTGATTTTTCAGGGGGCTTCACCGGGGAGCTGTTTTTT
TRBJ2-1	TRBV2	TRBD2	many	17	CASIPSEGLAISNEQFF	TGTGCCAGCATCCCAAGCGAGGGACTAGCGATCTCGAATGAGCAGTTCTTC
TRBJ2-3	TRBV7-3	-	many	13	CASSYDYTDTQYF	TGTGCCAGCAGCTACGACTACACAGATACGCAGTATTTT
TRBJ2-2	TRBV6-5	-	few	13	CASSYGEGWELFF	TGTGCCAGCAGTTACGGAGAGGGTTGGGAGCTGTTTTTT
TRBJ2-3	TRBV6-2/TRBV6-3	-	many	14	CASSYGKTTDTQYF	TGTGCCAGCAGTTATGGGAAGACCACAGATACGCAGTATTTT
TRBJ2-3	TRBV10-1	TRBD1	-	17	CASSDMDRGSEIDTQYF	TGCGCCAGCAGTGATATGGACAGGGGATCGGAGATAGATACGCAGTATTTT
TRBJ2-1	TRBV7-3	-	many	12	CASSITGNEQFF	TGTGCCAGCAGCATCACGGGTAATGAGCAGTTCTTC
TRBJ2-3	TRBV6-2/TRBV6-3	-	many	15	CASRQITLSTDTQYF	TGTGCCAGCAGGCAGATAACCCTAAGCACAGATACGCAGTATTTT
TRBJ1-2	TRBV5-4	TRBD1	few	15	CASRTGTAINYGYTF	TGTGCCAGCAGAACCGGGACAGCCATAAACTATGGCTACACCTTC
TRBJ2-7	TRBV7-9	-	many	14	CASSPYWGTYEQYF	TGTGCCAGCAGTCCATATTGGGGGACCTACGAGCAGTACTTC
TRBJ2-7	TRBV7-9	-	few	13	CASSSGRDYEQYF	TGTGCCAGCAGCTCAGGACGGGACTACGAGCAGTACTTC
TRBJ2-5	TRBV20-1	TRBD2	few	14	CSANWREGLETQYF	TGCAGTGCTAATTGGCGGGAGGGCCTTGAGACCCAGTACTTC
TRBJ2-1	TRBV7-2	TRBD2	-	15	CATYALAGSYNEQFF	TGTGCCACCTATGCACTAGCGGGCTCCTACAATGAGCAGTTCTTC
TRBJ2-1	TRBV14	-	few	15	CASSQGRSPNNEQFF	TGTGCCAGCAGCCAAGGGCGGTCTCCAAACAATGAGCAGTTCTTC